This T cell receptor (beta chain) was recovered during a study of blood T cell repertoires in COVID-19. Study-wide background: Spain, Italy and the United States supplied samples that represented acute and convalescent COVID-19.

Produced via immunoSEQ multiplex PCR; TCRdb's table is partial and in-frame only. The sample lists about 180,000 clones; roughly 88% were seen once. Source material: peripheral blood. This clonotype originated in a woman in her 30s with acute or convalescent COVID-19.

The CDR3 DNA reads as TGTGCCAGCATGGAGGCTTTGAACACCGGGGAGCTGTTTTTT. Amino acid sequence: CASMEALNTGELFF. The V call is TRBV28, the J call TRBJ2-2, with D tentatively TRBD2 (5 bases). Trimming removed 7 bases from V and 1 base from J, with 10 bases in between. The length of the CDR3 is 14 residues. Germline V gene lookup returns CDR1 MDHEN and CDR2 SYDVKM.